The entry below gives a single T cell receptor beta chain sequence along with its context. No antigen is known for it. This record belongs to a study of post-analysis software for immune sequencing data. Study in general: The disease courses covered relapsing-remitting, secondary progressive and progressive-relapsing multiple sclerosis. Points from the study as a whole: Compared with controls, patients had more of about five TRBV segments, including TRBV5-6, TRBV5-1 and TRBV20-1. Significantly lower normalized Chao1 diversity was found in patients with multiple sclerosis relative to controls.

Unique molecular identifiers tagged the TCR beta cDNA libraries. Input of about 0.9 to 10 million T cells yielded 500,000 to 650,000 cDNA molecules. A single record per CDR3 protein comes from TCRdb applying MiXCR to the PCR reads. Here the sample spans hundreds of thousands of distinct CDR3 sequences, approximately 60% being singletons. Germline V CDR1 and CDR2: SGHTA, FQGNSA. This CDR3 contains 14 residues. Deletions cut 1 base from V and 6 bases from J, with 9 bases between. The sequencing sample was made of blood. The receptor comes from a girl aged 2 to 10 with multiple sclerosis. The chain links TRBV7-2 to TRBJ1-4, with a tentative D call TRBD1 (6 bases). This CDR3 is CASSLEAGDEKLFF. The CDR3 DNA is TGTGCCAGCAGCTTAGAGGCAGGGGATGAAAAACTGTTTTTT.